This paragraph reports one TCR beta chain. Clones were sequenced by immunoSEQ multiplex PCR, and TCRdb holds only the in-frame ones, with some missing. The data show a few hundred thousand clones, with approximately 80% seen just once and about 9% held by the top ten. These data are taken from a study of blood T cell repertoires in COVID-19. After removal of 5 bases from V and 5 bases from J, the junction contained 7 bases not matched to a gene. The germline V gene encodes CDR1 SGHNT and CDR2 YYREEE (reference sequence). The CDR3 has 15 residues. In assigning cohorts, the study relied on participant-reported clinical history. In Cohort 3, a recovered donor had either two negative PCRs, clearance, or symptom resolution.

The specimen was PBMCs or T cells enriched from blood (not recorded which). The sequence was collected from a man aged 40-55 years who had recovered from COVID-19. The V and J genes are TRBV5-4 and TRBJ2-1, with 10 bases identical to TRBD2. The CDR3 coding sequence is TGTGCCAGCAGTCCACTAGCGGGGAGAGACAATGAGCAGTTCTTC. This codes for CASSPLAGRDNEQFF.